One T cell receptor beta chain is described in this entry. The antigen is not known. These data are taken from a study of shared clonotypes between healthy human individuals. DNA at about 210 ng, approximately 30,000 T cell genomes, went into sorted-subset replicate PCRs. This table comes from immunoSEQ multiplex PCR, and its TCRdb copy is limited to in-frame clones, with some not included. In the table there are fewer than 1.4 million clones, about four fifths of which are singletons. Study-level findings and limits: Measured sharing among donors was expected to vary with sequencing depth. Sequencing of the sorted subsets was shown by rarefaction to be incomplete despite large depth. Clonotypes shared by all four donors outscored non-shared clonotypes in generation probability.

The receptor was derived from a man in his late teens or twenties in good health. Some clones in this sample may be carry-over from other donors' samples. Sequenced sample: memory CD4+ T cells from PBMCs. Specified subset: CD45RA-negative fraction.

The CDR3: CASSLTSGPYNEQFF. CDR3 DNA: TGTGCCAGCAGTCTGACTAGCGGGCCCTACAATGAGCAGTTCTTC. V usage is TRBV6-5 and J usage is TRBJ2-1, with TRBD2 matching over 10 bases. J was trimmed by 2 bases and V by 5 bases; bases with no gene match: 3. The CDR3 has 15 amino acids. Germline V CDR1 and CDR2: MNHEY, SVGAGI.